This T cell receptor beta chain was sequenced for a study of T cells in Graves' hyperthyroidism and ophthalmopathy. Whole-study context: At the time of initial diagnosis and before any treatment, peripheral blood was collected. Whole-study results and caveats: Blood samples included most of the expanded thyroid clonotypes exceeding 0.001. Before onset, by a median of approximately 6.2 months, the model predicted ophthalmopathy.

RNA transcripts served as the template for amplifying TCR beta CDR3 regions. Using the HTBI primer set, a first-round RT-PCR was run on the TCR CDR3. TCRdb ran MiXCR on the multiplex PCR reads and lists one entry per CDR3 protein. The sample carries 530,000 or so distinct CDR3 sequences, less than 25% recorded once. V was pared by 0 bases and J by 5 bases, with 7 bases of the junction left unmatched. The CDR3 consists of 15 residues. Germline CDR1 SGHRS, CDR2 YFSETQ. Details on this clonotype: Its antigen is undetermined.

Every diagnosis used clinical symptoms, serum thyroxine and TRAb, thyroid ultrasound and orbital computed tomography. This TCR was recovered from a woman aged 25 to 39 with Graves' ophthalmopathy. The chain employs TRBV5-1 and TRBJ2-5, with 7 bases identical to TRBD2. The sequenced sample consisted of blood. This CDR3 is CASSLAATSSETQYF. DNA for the CDR3: TGCGCCAGCAGCTTGGCCGCGACTAGCAGTGAGACCCAGTACTTC. Based on the CDR3 plus reference TRBV5-1 and TRBJ2-5, the full variable domain is KAGVTQTPRYLIKTRGQQVTLSCSPISGHRSVSWYQQTPGQGLQFLFEYFSETQRNKGNFPGRFSGRQFSNSRSEMNVSTLELGDSALYLCASSLAATSSETQYFGPGTRLLVL.